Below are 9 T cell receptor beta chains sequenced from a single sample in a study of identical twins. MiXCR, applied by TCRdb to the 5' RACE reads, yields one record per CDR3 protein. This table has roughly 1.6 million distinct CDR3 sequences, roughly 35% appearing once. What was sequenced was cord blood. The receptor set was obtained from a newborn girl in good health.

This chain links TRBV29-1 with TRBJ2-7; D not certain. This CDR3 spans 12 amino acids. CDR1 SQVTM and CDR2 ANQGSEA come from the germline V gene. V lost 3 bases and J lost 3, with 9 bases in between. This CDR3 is CSVDPRNYEQYF. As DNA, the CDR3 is TGCAGCGTTGACCCCAGGAACTACGAGCAGTACTTC.

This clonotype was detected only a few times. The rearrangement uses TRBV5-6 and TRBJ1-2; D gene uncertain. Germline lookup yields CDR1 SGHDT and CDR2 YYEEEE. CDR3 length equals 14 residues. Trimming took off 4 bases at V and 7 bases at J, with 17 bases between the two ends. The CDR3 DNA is TGTGCCAGCAGCCCACTTGGAGGCATCTTTGGCTACACCTTC. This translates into CASSPLGGIFGYTF.

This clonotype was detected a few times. DNA of the CDR3: TGCAGTGCTCTATTAGCGGGAGCGAAAAACATTCAGTACTTC. This encodes CSALLAGAKNIQYF. V and J are TRBV20-1 and TRBJ2-4; TRBD2 aligns across 9 bases. This CDR3 comprises 14 residues. The germline CDR1 and CDR2 sequences are DFQATT and SNEGSKA (reference sequence). The J segment lost 4 bases and the V segment lost 5 bases, leaving 6 bases of the junction unmatched.

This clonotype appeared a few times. CDR3 coding DNA: TGTGCCAGCAGCAAAGACCAGGACAGCACAGATACGCAGTATTTT. Its translation is CASSKDQDSTDTQYF. The chain recombines TRBV21-1 with TRBJ2-3. TRBV21-1 is a listed pseudogene. The CDR3 loop spans 15 amino acids.

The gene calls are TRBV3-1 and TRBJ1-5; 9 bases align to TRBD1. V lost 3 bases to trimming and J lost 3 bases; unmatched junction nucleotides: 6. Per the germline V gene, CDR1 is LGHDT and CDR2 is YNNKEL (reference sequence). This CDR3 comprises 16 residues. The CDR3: CASSQGTGTVNQPQHF. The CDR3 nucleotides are TGTGCCAGCAGCCAGGGGACAGGGACCGTCAATCAGCCCCAGCATTTT.

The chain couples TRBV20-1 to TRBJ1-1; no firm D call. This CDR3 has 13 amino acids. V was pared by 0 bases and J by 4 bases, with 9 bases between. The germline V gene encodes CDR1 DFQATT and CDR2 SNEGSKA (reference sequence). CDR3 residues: CSARDHSGTEAFF. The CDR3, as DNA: TGCAGTGCTAGAGATCACAGTGGCACTGAAGCTTTCTTT.

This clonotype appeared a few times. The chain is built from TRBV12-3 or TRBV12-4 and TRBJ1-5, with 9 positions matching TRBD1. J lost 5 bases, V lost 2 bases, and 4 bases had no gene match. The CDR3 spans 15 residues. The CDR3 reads CASSLNTGGHQPQHF. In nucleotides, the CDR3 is TGTGCCAGCAGTTTAAACACAGGGGGCCATCAGCCCCAGCATTTT.

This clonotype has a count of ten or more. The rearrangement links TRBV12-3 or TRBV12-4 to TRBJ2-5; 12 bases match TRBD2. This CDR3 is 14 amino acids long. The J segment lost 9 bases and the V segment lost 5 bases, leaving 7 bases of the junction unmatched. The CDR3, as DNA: TGTGCCAGCAGTCTGACTAGCGGGAGAGGTCCCCAGTACTTC. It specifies CASSLTSGRGPQYF.

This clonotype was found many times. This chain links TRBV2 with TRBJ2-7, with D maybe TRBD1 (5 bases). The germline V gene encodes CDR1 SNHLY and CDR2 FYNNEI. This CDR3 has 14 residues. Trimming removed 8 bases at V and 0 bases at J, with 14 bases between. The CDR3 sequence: CASQFGASSYEQYF. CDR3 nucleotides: TGTGCCAGCCAGTTTGGGGCAAGCTCCTACGAGCAGTACTTC. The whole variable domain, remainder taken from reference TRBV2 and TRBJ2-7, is EPEVTQTPSHQVTQMGQEVILRCVPISNHLYFYWYRQILGQKVEFLVSFYNNEISEKSEIFDDQFSVERPDGSNFTLKIRSTKLEDSAMYFCASQFGASSYEQYFGPGTRLTVT.